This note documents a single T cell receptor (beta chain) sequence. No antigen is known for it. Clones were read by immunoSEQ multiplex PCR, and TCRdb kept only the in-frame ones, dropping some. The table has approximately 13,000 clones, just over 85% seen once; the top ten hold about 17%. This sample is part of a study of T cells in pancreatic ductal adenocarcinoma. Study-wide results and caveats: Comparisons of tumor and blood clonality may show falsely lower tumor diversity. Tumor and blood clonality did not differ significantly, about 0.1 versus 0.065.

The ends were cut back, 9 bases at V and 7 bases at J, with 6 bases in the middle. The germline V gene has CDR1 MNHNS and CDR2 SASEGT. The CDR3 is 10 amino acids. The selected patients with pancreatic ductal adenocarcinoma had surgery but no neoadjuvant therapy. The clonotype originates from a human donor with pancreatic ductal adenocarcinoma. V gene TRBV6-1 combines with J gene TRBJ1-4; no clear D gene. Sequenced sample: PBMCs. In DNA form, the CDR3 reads TGTGCCAGTCAGAGTGAAAAACTGTTTTTT. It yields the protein CASQSEKLFF.